The 21 T cell receptor beta chains below were found in one sample sequenced in a study of blood T cell repertoires in COVID-19. Generated by immunoSEQ multiplex PCR, the TCRdb table keeps only in-frame clones and is missing some. The repertoire holds about 240,000 clones, with 70% to 75% as singletons. Sequences were obtained from peripheral blood. The receptor set was obtained from a woman of 80 years or more with acute or convalescent COVID-19.

The chain combines TRBV12-3 or TRBV12-4 with TRBJ2-1, with D maybe TRBD1 (6 bases). Trimming shortened V by 7 bases and J by 5 bases, and 12 bases separated the two germline ends. The length of the CDR3 is 13 residues. This chain's CDR3 is CASKGDTNNEQFF. CDR3 DNA: TGTGCCAGCAAAGGGGACACCAACAATGAGCAGTTCTTC.

The genes are TRBV5-1 and TRBJ2-2; TRBD1 might be the D (7 bases). Germline CDR1 and CDR2: SGHRS and YFSETQ. CDR3 length: 16 residues. Trimming removed 4 bases from V and 0 bases from J, with 13 bases in between. The CDR3 DNA sequence: TGCGCCAGCAGCGGCGGGACAGCCGCGAACACCGGGGAGCTGTTTTTT. Its translation: CASSGGTAANTGELFF.

V usage is TRBV7-2 and J usage is TRBJ2-6; tentatively, D is TRBD2 (5 bases). In germline, CDR1 is SGHTA, CDR2 FQGNSA. V was trimmed by 4 bases and J by 0 bases, leaving 13 bases between them. CDR3 length: 17 residues. CDR3 nucleotide sequence: TGTGCCAGCAGCTCGAGAGGCGGGTTCTCTGGGGCCAACGTCCTGACTTTC. Translation: CASSSRGGFSGANVLTF.

With regard to this clone: At one boundary the junction diverges from the germline segment, which might be a read error. The chain links TRBV5-1 to TRBJ2-7, with TRBD1 identical over 8 bases. Per germline, CDR1 SGHRS and CDR2 YFSETQ. This CDR3 spans 14 amino acids. CDR3 amino acids: CASSLGTGRYVQYF. For the CDR3, the DNA is TGCGCCAGCAGCTTGGGGACAGGGAGATACGTGCAGTACTTC.

The CDR3 DNA is TGCAGTGCTAAGGGGCTCGAGCAGTACTTC. Encoded protein: CSAKGLEQYF. V is TRBV20-1 and J is TRBJ2-7; TRBD1 might be the D (5 bases). The V and J ends lost 4 bases and 6 bases respectively, with 7 bases between them. Germline CDR1 reads DFQATT; CDR2 reads SNEGSKA (reference sequence). The CDR3 is made up of 10 amino acids.

J is TRBJ2-1 and V is TRBV2, with 10 bases identical to TRBD2. The V gene's germline CDR1 is SNHLY and CDR2 FYNNEI. With V trimmed by 5 bases and J by 9 bases, 13 bases remained unmatched. The CDR3 sequence is 16 residues long. The DNA for the CDR3 is TGTGCCAGCAGTACCGGGACTAGCGCGTCCCGGGGTGAGCAGTTCTTC. This encodes CASSTGTSASRGEQFF.

V and J are TRBV5-1 and TRBJ2-7; 8 bases match TRBD1. Germline CDR1 reads SGHRS; CDR2 reads YFSETQ. Trimming took 4 bases from V and 0 from J; bases not matched to a gene: 6. The CDR3 runs to 15 residues. CDR3 coding DNA: TGCGCCAGCAGCCCTCAGGGACAGGTCTCCTACGAGCAGTACTTC. Protein: CASSPQGQVSYEQYF.

The chain links TRBV3-1 (or the pseudogene TRBV3-2) to TRBJ2-5, with 7 bases fitting TRBD2. Trimming took 4 bases from V and 5 from J; bases not matched to a gene: 10. The length of the CDR3 is 15 residues. Germline CDR1 reads LGHDT; CDR2 reads YNNKEL (reference sequence). CDR3 DNA sequence: TGTGCCAGCAGCCGTCTCCGCGGGGGAGTCGAGACCCAGTACTTC. It encodes CASSRLRGGVETQYF.

This clone has more than one count but fewer than ten. The V and J genes are TRBV19 and TRBJ1-1; 9 bases align to TRBD1. CDR1 is LNHDA and CDR2 is SQIVND in the germline V gene (reference sequence). With 7 bases clipped from V and 2 bases from J, the junction kept 17 bases outside the gene matches. The CDR3 contains 18 residues. CDR3 protein: CASNQGGQGFRRNTEAFF. CDR3 DNA: TGTGCCAGTAACCAGGGGGGACAGGGCTTCCGCCGTAACACTGAAGCTTTCTTT.

This clone was seen a handful of times. The CDR3 loop reads CASSHRDRVSPLHF. CDR3 nucleotides: TGTGCCAGCAGTCACCGGGACAGGGTTTCACCCCTCCACTTT. The rearrangement uses TRBV6-5 and TRBJ1-6; the match to TRBD1 covers 9 bases. Germline V gives CDR1 MNHEY, CDR2 SVGAGI. The length of the CDR3 is 14 residues. Unmatched junction bases numbered 5, after V lost 5 bases and J lost 9 bases.

The rearrangement joins TRBV30 to TRBJ1-2; D is undetermined. Trimming shortened V by 0 bases and J by 3 bases, and 11 bases separated the two germline ends. Germline assignment: CDR1 GTSNPN and CDR2 SVGIG (reference sequence). This CDR3 contains 14 residues. CDR3 bases: TGTGCCTGGAGTGTACGCCAGGCTTACTATGGCTACACCTTC. It specifies CAWSVRQAYYGYTF.

This sequence joins TRBV5-1 and TRBJ2-3; 8 bases are a match to TRBD1. With V trimmed by 4 bases and J by 3 bases, 4 bases remained unmatched. The CDR3 is 14 residues long. Germline CDR1 reads SGHRS; CDR2 reads YFSETQ. The CDR3 loop is CASSPGQGTDTQYF. The CDR3 region has the DNA TGCGCCAGCAGCCCTGGACAGGGTACAGATACGCAGTATTTT.

This chain links TRBV19 with TRBJ1-1; weak D call: TRBD1 (6 bases). The V gene lost 7 bases and the J gene lost 6 bases, with 24 bases spanning the gap. Germline values: CDR1 LNHDA, CDR2 SQIVND (reference sequence). There are 16 residues in the CDR3. The CDR3 protein is CASIREGDFHHAEAFF. In DNA, the CDR3 is TGTGCCAGTATCCGGGAGGGGGACTTTCATCACGCTGAAGCTTTCTTT.

This clone was counted a single time. The rearrangement joins TRBV27 to TRBJ1-5; D gene uncertain. The germline V gene encodes CDR1 MNHEY and CDR2 SMNVEV (reference sequence). Trimming took 7 bases from V and 2 from J, leaving 15 bases between them. CDR3 length: 15 amino acids. The CDR3, as DNA: TGTGCCAGCAAGAGGGTGGTCGGGGGCAATCAGCCCCAGCATTTT. Its protein is CASKRVVGGNQPQHF.

The chain carries TRBV7-2 and TRBJ2-7; 7 bases match TRBD1. The V segment lost 4 bases and the J segment 3 bases; nucleotides outside the gene matches: 6. Germline V gene lookup returns CDR1 SGHTA and CDR2 FQGNSA. This CDR3 contains 14 residues. CDR3 protein: CASSSDRINYEQYF. The CDR3 nucleotides read TGTGCCAGCAGCTCGGACAGGATTAACTACGAGCAGTACTTC. Full variable domain (rest looked up from reference TRBV7-2 and TRBJ2-7): GAGVSQSPSNKVTEKGKDVELRCDPISGHTALYWYRQSLGQGLEFLIYFQGNSAPDKSGLPSDRFSAERTGGSVSTLTIQRTQQEDSAVYLCASSSDRINYEQYFGPGTRLTVT.

The chain links TRBV4-2 to TRBJ2-1; D may be TRBD1 (7 bases). Germline CDR1 reads LGHNA; CDR2 reads YNFKEQ. The CDR3 is 18 amino acids. V dropped 0 bases and J dropped 4 bases, with 19 bases sitting between them. This CDR3 reads CASSQDNVRRGAYNEQFF. CDR3 nucleotide sequence: TGTGCCAGCAGCCAAGATAATGTCCGCAGGGGGGCTTACAATGAGCAGTTCTTC.

This chain links TRBV19 with TRBJ2-4; 7 bases are a match to TRBD1. The J segment lost 9 bases and the V segment lost 4 bases, leaving 6 bases of the junction unmatched. The germline V gene has CDR1 LNHDA and CDR2 SQIVND (reference sequence). The CDR3 loop spans 13 amino acids. This chain's CDR3 is CASSSGTAGIQYF. The CDR3 DNA is TGTGCCAGTAGTAGTGGGACAGCCGGCATTCAGTACTTC.

This chain connects TRBV6-6 to TRBJ2-7, with 11 bases that match TRBD2. Germline trimming cut 5 bases from V and 1 base from J; bases unmatched to any gene: 7. The CDR3 is 16 amino acids. CDR1 is MNHNY, CDR2 SVGAGI, per germline (reference sequence). The CDR3 coding sequence is TGTGCCAGCAGTAGGGGGACTAGCGGCTATTCCTACGAGCAGTACTTC. Protein: CASSRGTSGYSYEQYF.

This rearrangement joins TRBV19 to TRBJ2-6, with 7 bases lining up with TRBD1. CDR1 is LNHDA, CDR2 SQIVND, per germline (reference sequence). After removal of 6 bases from V and 0 bases from J, the junction contained 11 bases not matched to a gene. The CDR3 runs 18 residues. The CDR3 loop reads CASRSGGARRSGANVLTF. The CDR3 DNA reads as TGTGCCAGTAGGTCAGGGGGAGCCCGTCGCTCTGGGGCCAACGTCCTGACTTTC.

The chain recombines TRBV10-3 with TRBJ1-1, with TRBD1 matching 8 bases. The CDR3 is 15 amino acids. Trimming at V came to 2 bases and at J to 4 bases, leaving 6 bases not matched to a gene. CDR1 is ENHRY, CDR2 SYGVKD, per germline. CDR3 amino acids: CAISEDRGPTTEAFF. CDR3 nucleotides: TGTGCCATCAGTGAGGACAGGGGACCGACCACTGAAGCTTTCTTT.

This sequence joins TRBV7-3 and TRBJ1-6, with unresolved D. With 3 bases removed from V and 8 bases from J, the gap between germline ends came to 11 bases. Germline V gene data show CDR1 as SGHTA and CDR2 as FQGTGA. The CDR3 runs to 14 residues. In DNA form, the CDR3 reads TGTGCCAGCAGCTTCGGGGAGAATGATTCACCCCTCCACTTT. This encodes CASSFGENDSPLHF.